This TCR beta chain is from a study of control samples from healthy donors and cancer patients. Repertoires were generated with immunoSEQ multiplex PCR, while TCRdb's copy carries only in-frame clones and drops some. Of 45,000 to 60,000 clones in the sample, 94% were seen once. This CDR3 region has 16 residues. CDR1 MDHEN and CDR2 SYDVKM come from the germline V gene. Trimming pared 4 bases from V and 0 bases from J, leaving 14 bases between. The chain links TRBV28 to TRBJ2-3, with D possibly being TRBD2 (5 bases). This TCR was sampled from a man younger than 40 in good health. Source material: blood. The CDR3, as DNA: TGTGCCAGCAGTTCGGTTGGGAGCTCTAGCACAGATACGCAGTATTTT. Translating it yields CASSSVGSSSTDTQYF. Supplemented by reference TRBV28 and TRBJ2-3, the full variable domain reads DVKVTQSSRYLVKRTGEKVFLECVQDMDHENMFWYRQDPGLGLRLIYFSYDVKMKEKGDIPEGYSVSREKKERFSLILESASTNQTSMYLCASSSVGSSSTDTQYFGPGTRLTVL.